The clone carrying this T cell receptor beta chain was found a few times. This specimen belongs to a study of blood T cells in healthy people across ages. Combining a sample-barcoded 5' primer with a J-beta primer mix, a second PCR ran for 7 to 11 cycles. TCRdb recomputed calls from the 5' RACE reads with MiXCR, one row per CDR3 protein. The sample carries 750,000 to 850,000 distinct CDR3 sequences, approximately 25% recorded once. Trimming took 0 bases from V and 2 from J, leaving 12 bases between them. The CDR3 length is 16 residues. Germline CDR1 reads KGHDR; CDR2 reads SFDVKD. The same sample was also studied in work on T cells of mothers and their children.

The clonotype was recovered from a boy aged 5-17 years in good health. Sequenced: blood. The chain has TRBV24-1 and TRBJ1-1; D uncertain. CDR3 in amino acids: CATSDLEPGANTEAFF. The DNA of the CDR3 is TGTGCCACCAGTGATTTGGAACCGGGAGCCAACACTGAAGCTTTCTTT.